These T cell receptor beta chains were read from a single sample in a study of blood T cell repertoires in COVID-19. The repertoire was sequenced with immunoSEQ multiplex PCR; TCRdb's copy has only in-frame clones and lacks some. This sample has about 250,000 clones, with roughly 86% found just once. Sequenced: PBMCs or T cells enriched from blood (not recorded which). The receptors originated from a woman in her twenties or thirties with acute COVID-19. CDR3s include the opening cysteine and the closing phenylalanine or tryptophan. D genes are given only for firm matches. A clone size is listed for some rows: how often the clone was seen (once, few, many), or a class if it is expanded.

clone size: once
V gene: TRBV2
D gene: .
J gene: TRBJ2-7
CDR3 protein: CASSVQGLFSYEQYF

clone size: .
V gene: TRBV15
D gene: .
J gene: TRBJ1-2
CDR3 protein: CATSRAGNYGYTF

clone size: .
V gene: TRBV5-1
D gene: TRBD1
J gene: TRBJ1-5
CDR3 protein: CASSLAGTGIGQPQHF

clone size: .
V gene: TRBV13
D gene: TRBD1
J gene: TRBJ1-3
CDR3 protein: CASSARPGTGSSANTIYF

clone size: many
V gene: TRBV2
D gene: TRBD1
J gene: TRBJ1-1
CDR3 protein: CASKGGQMNTEAFF

clone size: .
V gene: TRBV24-1
D gene: .
J gene: TRBJ2-2
CDR3 protein: CATSKSQFNTGELFF

clone size: .
V gene: TRBV25-1
D gene: .
J gene: TRBJ2-5
CDR3 protein: CASSEFAGETQYF

clone size: .
V gene: TRBV9
D gene: TRBD2
J gene: TRBJ2-1
CDR3 protein: CASSAPSLAALGNEQFF

clone size: .
V gene: TRBV5-5
D gene: TRBD2
J gene: TRBJ2-4
CDR3 protein: CASSLGLAGGRAKNIQYF

clone size: .
V gene: TRBV30
D gene: TRBD1
J gene: TRBJ1-3
CDR3 protein: CAWQTGGSGNTIYF

clone size: .
V gene: TRBV4-1
D gene: TRBD1
J gene: TRBJ1-4
CDR3 protein: CASSRDRLNEKLFF

clone size: .
V gene: TRBV7-6
D gene: .
J gene: TRBJ2-7
CDR3 protein: CASSLSTTPSYEQYF

clone size: .
V gene: TRBV19
D gene: TRBD2
J gene: TRBJ2-7
CDR3 protein: CASQSQRGADYEQYF

clone size: .
V gene: TRBV4-3
D gene: .
J gene: TRBJ1-1
CDR3 protein: CASRGPGTEAFF

clone size: few
V gene: TRBV27
D gene: .
J gene: TRBJ1-5
CDR3 protein: CASSPAGGRLSNQPQHF

clone size: .
V gene: TRBV19
D gene: .
J gene: TRBJ1-6
CDR3 protein: CAVSPALDSPLHF